This T cell receptor (beta chain) was retrieved from a study of blood T cell repertoires in COVID-19. Across the study: Samples taken during acute and convalescent COVID-19 were collected in the United States, Italy and Spain. PBMCs, B-cell-depleted T cells, or T cells were the source of the cDNA or gDNA that made up the material.

Profiling relied on immunoSEQ multiplex PCR, and the TCRdb table lists in-frame clones only, not all of them. The data show around 320,000 clones, with under 90% seen just once and less than 3.5% held by the top ten. Germline lookup yields CDR1 MDHEN and CDR2 SYDVKM. This CDR3 is 15 amino acids long. The trim removed 9 bases at V and 4 bases at J, leaving 7 bases unmatched. Assignment of participants to cohorts was predicated upon participant-reported clinical history. This clonotype was obtained from a woman between 50 and 59 years old who had been exposed to COVID-19. The sample taken for sequencing was PBMCs or T cells enriched from blood (not recorded which). This rearrangement joins TRBV28 to TRBJ1-5; TRBD1 agrees at 12 bases. The CDR3 DNA reads TGTGCCAGTCTGATGGGACAGGGGGCGAATCAGCCCCAGCATTTT. It is translated as CASLMGQGANQPQHF.